This T cell receptor beta chain was documented in a study of control samples from healthy donors and cancer patients. TCRdb's table, derived via immunoSEQ multiplex PCR, lists solely in-frame clones and lacks some. The sample contains 150,000 to 200,000 clones, around nine tenths of which appear only once. The germline gives CDR1 GTSNPN, CDR2 SVGIG (reference sequence). This CDR3 has 13 residues. V shed 2 bases and J shed 6 bases, with 13 bases lying between them. V and J are TRBV30 and TRBJ1-2; TRBD1 is a possible D gene (6 bases). What was sequenced was blood. The receptor's source is a man aged 25-45 years in good health. CDR3 loop: CAWSRGAPDGYTF. The CDR3 nucleotides read TGTGCCTGGAGTAGGGGGGCGCCGGATGGCTACACCTTC. Complete variable domain (other parts from reference TRBV30 and TRBJ1-2): SQTIHQWPATLVQPVGSPLSLECTVEGTSNPNLYWYRQAAGRGLQLLFYSVGIGQISSEVPQNLSASRPQDRQFILSSKKLLLSDSGFYLCAWSRGAPDGYTFGSGTRLTVV.